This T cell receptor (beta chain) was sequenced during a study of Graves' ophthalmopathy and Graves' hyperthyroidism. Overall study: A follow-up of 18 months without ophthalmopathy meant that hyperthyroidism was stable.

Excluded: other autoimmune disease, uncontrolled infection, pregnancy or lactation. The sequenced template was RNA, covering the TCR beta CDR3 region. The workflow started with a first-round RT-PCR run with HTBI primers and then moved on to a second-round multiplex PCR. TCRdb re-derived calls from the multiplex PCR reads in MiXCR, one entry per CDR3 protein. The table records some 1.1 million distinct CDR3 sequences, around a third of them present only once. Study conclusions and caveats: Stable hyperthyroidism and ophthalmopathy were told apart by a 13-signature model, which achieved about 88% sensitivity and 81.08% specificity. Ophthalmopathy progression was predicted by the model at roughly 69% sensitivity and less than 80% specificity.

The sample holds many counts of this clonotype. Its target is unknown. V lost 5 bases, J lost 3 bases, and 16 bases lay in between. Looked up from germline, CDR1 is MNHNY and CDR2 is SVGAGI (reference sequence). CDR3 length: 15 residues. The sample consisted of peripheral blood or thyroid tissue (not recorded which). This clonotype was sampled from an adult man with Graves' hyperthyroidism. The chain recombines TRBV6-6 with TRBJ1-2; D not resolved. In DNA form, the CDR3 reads TGTGCCAGCAGTACCAGTTCTCAATGGGACTATGGCTACACCTTC. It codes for CASSTSSQWDYGYTF.